One sample yielded the 8 T cell receptor beta chains listed below, sequenced in a study of blood T cell repertoires in COVID-19. The method was immunoSEQ multiplex PCR; TCRdb's version includes in-frame clones alone and lacks a portion of them. This sample has 240,000 or so clones, with approximately 84% found just once. Sequenced input: PBMCs or T cells enriched from blood (not recorded which). These receptors all come from a middle-aged woman with acute COVID-19.

This clone appeared once. A read error may account for a junction end that differs from germline. CDR3 in DNA: TGTGCCACCAGTGCTTTGGGGGGAGGGGAGCAGTTCTTC. Translation: CATSALGGGEQFF. V gene TRBV24-1 combines with J gene TRBJ2-1, with TRBD2 identical over 7 bases. This CDR3 comprises 13 residues. From germline, CDR1 is KGHDR and CDR2 SFDVKD.

This clone has a single count. The chain recombines TRBV18 with TRBJ2-2, with 12 bases that match TRBD2. V dropped 0 bases and J dropped 3; count of bases not matched to a gene: 11. Germline V lookup: CDR1 KGHSH, CDR2 LQKENI. This CDR3 has 20 residues. This CDR3 reads CASSPPAASGRASDTGELFF. CDR3 DNA: TGTGCCAGCTCACCACCCGCGGCTAGCGGGAGGGCCTCGGACACCGGGGAGCTGTTTTTT.

V gene TRBV19 combines with J gene TRBJ2-1, with D unclear. The CDR3 runs to 17 residues. Looked up from germline, CDR1 is LNHDA and CDR2 is SQIVND (reference sequence). The germline V and J ends were trimmed by 1 base and 5 bases, with 18 bases remaining between them. The DNA for the CDR3 is TGTGCCAGTAGTATAGTTGTTTGGAGTATACCCGACAATGAGCAGTTCTTC. This gives the protein CASSIVVWSIPDNEQFF.

This chain links TRBV11-2 with TRBJ2-3, with TRBD2 as a possible D gene (5 bases). V lost 1 base and J 6 bases, leaving 8 bases between the germline ends. CDR1 SGHAT and CDR2 FQNNGV come from the germline V gene. The CDR3 loop spans 13 amino acids. The CDR3 spells CASSLGGEDTQYF. The CDR3 DNA reads TGTGCCAGCAGCTTAGGGGGAGAGGATACGCAGTATTTT.

This chain links TRBV13 with TRBJ2-2; TRBD1 might be the D (6 bases). The CDR3 is 13 residues long. Germline loops: CDR1 PRHDT, CDR2 FYEKMQ (reference sequence). V lost 4 bases and J 8 bases, leaving 11 bases between the germline ends. In DNA, the CDR3 is TGTGCCAGCAGCTGGACAGCTTCGGGGGAGCTGTTTTTT. It specifies CASSWTASGELFF.

This clone was seen a few times. The chain uses TRBV7-8 and TRBJ1-5, with 7 bases aligning to TRBD1. This CDR3 comprises 14 residues. Trimming removed 4 bases from V and 6 bases from J; junction bases left unmatched: 6. Germline V gene sequence: CDR1 SGHVS, CDR2 FQNEAQ. The CDR3 coding sequence is TGTGCCAGCAGCTCCGACAGGGTTCCTCAGCCCCAGCATTTT. Its translation is CASSSDRVPQPQHF.

Comment on this clone: At the DNA level, this CDR3 is encoded by other sequences in the same sample as well. The chain links TRBV12-3 or TRBV12-4 to TRBJ1-2; the D is unclear. V lost 1 base and J lost 5, with 8 bases in between. The CDR3 has 13 amino acids. CDR3 loop: CASSLGQVYGYTF. The CDR3 DNA sequence: TGTGCCAGCAGTTTAGGGCAGGTATATGGCTACACCTTC.

CDR3 region: CSVGGILGFVADTQYF. The CDR3 DNA reads TGCAGCGTTGGGGGAATACTAGGGTTCGTTGCAGATACGCAGTATTTT. The chain carries TRBV29-1 and TRBJ2-3, with D possibly TRBD2 on 5 matching bases. This CDR3 contains 16 residues. The V and J ends lost 4 bases and 4 bases respectively, with 21 bases between them. CDR1 and CDR2 from the germline V gene are SQVTM and ANQGSEA.